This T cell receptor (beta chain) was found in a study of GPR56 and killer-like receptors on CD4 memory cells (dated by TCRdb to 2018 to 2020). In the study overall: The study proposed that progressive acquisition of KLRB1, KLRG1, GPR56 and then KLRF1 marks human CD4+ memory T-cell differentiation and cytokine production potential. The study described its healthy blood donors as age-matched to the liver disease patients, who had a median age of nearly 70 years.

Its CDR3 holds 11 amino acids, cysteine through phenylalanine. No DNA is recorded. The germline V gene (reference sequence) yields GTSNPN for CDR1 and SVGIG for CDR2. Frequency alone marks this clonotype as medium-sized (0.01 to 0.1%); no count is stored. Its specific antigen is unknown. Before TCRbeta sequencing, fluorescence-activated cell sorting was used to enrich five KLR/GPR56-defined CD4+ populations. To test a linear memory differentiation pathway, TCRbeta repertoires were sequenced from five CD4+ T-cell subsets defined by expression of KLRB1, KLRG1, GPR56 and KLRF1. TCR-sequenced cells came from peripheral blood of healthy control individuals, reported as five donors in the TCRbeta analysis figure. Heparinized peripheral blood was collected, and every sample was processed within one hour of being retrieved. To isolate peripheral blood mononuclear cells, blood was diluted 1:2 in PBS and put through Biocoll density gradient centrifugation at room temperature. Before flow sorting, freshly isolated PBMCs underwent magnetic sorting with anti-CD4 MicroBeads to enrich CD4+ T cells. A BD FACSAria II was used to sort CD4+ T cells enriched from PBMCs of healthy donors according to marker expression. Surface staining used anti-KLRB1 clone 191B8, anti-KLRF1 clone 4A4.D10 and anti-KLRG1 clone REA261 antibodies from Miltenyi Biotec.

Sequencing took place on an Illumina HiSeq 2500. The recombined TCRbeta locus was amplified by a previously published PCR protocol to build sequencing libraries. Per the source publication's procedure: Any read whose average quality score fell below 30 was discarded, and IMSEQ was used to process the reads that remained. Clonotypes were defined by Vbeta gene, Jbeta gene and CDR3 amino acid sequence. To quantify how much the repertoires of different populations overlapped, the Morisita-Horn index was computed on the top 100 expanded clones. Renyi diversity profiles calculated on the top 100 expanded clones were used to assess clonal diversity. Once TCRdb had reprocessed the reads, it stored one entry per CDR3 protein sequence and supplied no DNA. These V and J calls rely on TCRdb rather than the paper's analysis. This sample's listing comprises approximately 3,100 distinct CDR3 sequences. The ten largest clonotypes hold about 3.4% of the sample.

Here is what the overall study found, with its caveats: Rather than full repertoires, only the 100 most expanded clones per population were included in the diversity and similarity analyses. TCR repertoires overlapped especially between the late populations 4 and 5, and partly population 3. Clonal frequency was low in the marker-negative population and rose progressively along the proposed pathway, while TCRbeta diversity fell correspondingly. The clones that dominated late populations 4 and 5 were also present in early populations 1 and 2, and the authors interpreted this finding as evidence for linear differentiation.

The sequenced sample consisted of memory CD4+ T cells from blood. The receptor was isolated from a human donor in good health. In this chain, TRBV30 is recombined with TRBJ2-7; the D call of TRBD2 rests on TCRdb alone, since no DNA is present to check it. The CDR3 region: CAWGPTYEQYF.